This entry describes one T cell receptor beta chain. Clones were read by immunoSEQ multiplex PCR, and TCRdb kept only the in-frame ones, dropping some. The data contain about 660,000 clones, around 67% of them singletons. The data derive from a study of shared clonotypes between healthy human individuals. CDR3 length: 14 residues. The germline V gene has CDR1 SNHLY and CDR2 FYNNEI. Trimming took 0 bases from V and 6 from J, leaving 11 bases between them. The TCR was taken from a woman in her thirties in good health. V and J are TRBV2 and TRBJ1-1; D not certain. The specimen sequenced was memory CD4+ T cells sorted from blood. Noted subset: CD45RA-negative fraction. The CDR3 DNA reads TGTGCCAGCAGTGAAGCGCTTGCCAGGTCTGAAGCTTTCTTT. Protein: CASSEALARSEAFF. The full variable domain, with the rest looked up from reference TRBV2 and TRBJ1-1, is EPEVTQTPSHQVTQMGQEVILRCVPISNHLYFYWYRQILGQKVEFLVSFYNNEISEKSEIFDDQFSVERPDGSNFTLKIRSTKLEDSAMYFCASSEALARSEAFFGQGTRLTVV.